Listed below are T cell receptor beta chains from one sample, sequenced in a study of OX40 agonist ivuxolimab in advanced cancers. Here immunoSEQ multiplex PCR was the method, and the copy in TCRdb shows in-frame clones only, minus some. Found here are around 40,000 clones, 75% to 85% of them singletons; the top ten hold 4.2%. The sample consisted of CD4+ or CD8+ T cells sorted from blood, taken in a trial of the OX40 agonist ivuxolimab. These receptors came from an adult with an advanced solid tumor such as melanoma, head and neck, liver or kidney cancer. CDR3s include the opening cysteine and the closing phenylalanine or tryptophan. The order of the fields is V gene, CDR3 length, J gene, CDR3 protein.

>TRBV5-4|12|TRBJ1-5
CASSFGNQPQHF
>TRBV5-6|12|TRBJ2-7
CASSSGQGEQYF
>TRBV7-2|13|TRBJ2-3
CASSLAGQDTQYF
>TRBV7-8|14|TRBJ2-4
CASSLGGAKNIQYF
>TRBV28|12|TRBJ2-1
CASSSKPYEQFF
>TRBV7-9|16|TRBJ2-1
CASSLRGTRVWNEQFF
>TRBV7-2|15|TRBJ1-5
CASSSNGASNQPQHF
>TRBV7-2|14|TRBJ1-1
CASSPRGGDTEAFF
>TRBV7-7|13|TRBJ2-5
CASSLRDKETQYF
>TRBV30|12|TRBJ1-2
CAWSELYYGYTF
>TRBV30|14|TRBJ1-5
CAWSDSFSNQPQHF
>TRBV7-9|16|TRBJ2-1
CASSLVPLAGVGEQFF
>TRBV11-3|18|TRBJ2-1
CASTPPGTSGSSYNEQFF
>TRBV6-5|14|TRBJ2-3
CASSYRASRDTQYF
>TRBV15|15|TRBJ1-1
CATSTLGALNTEAFF
>TRBV4-3|15|TRBJ2-3
CASSLGLAGKDTQYF
>TRBV25-1|14|TRBJ1-1
CASTADRGNPEAFF
>TRBV21-1|16|TRBJ1-5
CASSKKTAHSNQPQHF
>TRBV18|13|TRBJ2-5
CASSPGVRETQYF
>TRBV2|10|TRBJ1-2
CARQGGGYTF
>TRBV7-3|16|TRBJ2-1
CASSPGTSGVYNEQFF
>TRBV4-2|16|TRBJ2-5
CASSQDWRQYQETQYF
>TRBV27|15|TRBJ2-7
CASSLLSREGGEQYF
>TRBV7-3|13|TRBJ1-1
CASSLLLGGEAFF
>TRBV6-5|15|TRBJ2-2
CASSLAGGHTGELFF
>TRBV4-1|14|TRBJ1-2
CASSQVGGVYGYTF
>TRBV18|14|TRBJ1-2
CASSPTADSYGYTF
>TRBV7-9|14|TRBJ2-2
CASSLGVNTGELFF
>TRBV12-5|19|TRBJ2-3
CASGLVIGQPTPITDTQYF
>TRBV4-2|15|TRBJ1-1
CASSLLRGGNTEAFF
>TRBV7-9|12|TRBJ1-2
CASSSLDYGYTF
>TRBV13|13|TRBJ1-6
CASSVRDRTPLHF
>TRBV27|15|TRBJ2-5
CASSLWGTAEGTQYF
>TRBV7-2|14|TRBJ2-3
CASLRGGDTDTQYF
>TRBV9|13|TRBJ1-2
CASSRTGDVGYTF
>TRBV9|16|TRBJ2-1
CASSPTGQGRYNEQFF
>TRBV28|13|TRBJ2-2
CASRVGGTGELFF
>TRBV5-6|15|TRBJ2-1
CASSLGQPSYNEQFF
>TRBV6-1|14|TRBJ1-5
CASTLQIDSQPQHF
>TRBV4-3|13|TRBJ2-1
CASSQDLVNEQFF
>TRBV5-5|17|TRBJ2-7
CASSWDDRGALSYEQYF
>TRBV21-1|18|TRBJ2-6
CASSKHPGGRAGANVLTF